These T cell receptor beta chains were read from a single sample in a study of blood T cell repertoires in COVID-19. Using immunoSEQ multiplex PCR, the repertoire was profiled, and TCRdb retains in-frame clones only, with some absent. The sample yields fewer than 200,000 clones, around 84% seen once. The sequencing input was PBMCs or T cells enriched from blood (not recorded which). These receptors came from a man between 45 and 60 years old who had recovered from COVID-19. CDR3s include the opening cysteine and the closing phenylalanine or tryptophan. The D gene is left open where the match is weak. Size tells how often a clone was seen (once, few, many) or the class of an expanded clone, and some rows leave it out.

d_call,clone_size,j_call,v_call,cdr3_aa,cdr3_nt
-,-,TRBJ2-2,TRBV4-1,CASSQRTGIANTGELFF,TGCGCCAGCAGCCAACGGACCGGGATTGCGAACACCGGGGAGCTGTTTTTT
-,-,TRBJ2-7,TRBV5-1,CASSPRGGAYEQYF,TGCGCCAGCAGCCCCCGAGGAGGGGCCTACGAGCAGTACTTC
TRBD1,-,TRBJ2-7,TRBV7-9,CASSPDRGREQYF,TGTGCCAGCAGCCCCGACAGGGGGCGCGAGCAGTACTTC
TRBD2,-,TRBJ2-1,TRBV4-1,CASSILSGTSNDEQFF,TGCGCCAGCAGCATCCTTTCCGGGACTAGCAACGATGAGCAGTTCTTC
-,once,TRBJ2-7,TRBV6-5,CASSYHGVPYEQYF,TGTGCCAGCAGTTACCACGGGGTCCCCTACGAGCAGTACTTC
-,-,TRBJ1-1,TRBV10-1,CASSPISTGNTEAFF,TGCGCCAGCAGCCCCATATCTACGGGGAACACTGAAGCTTTCTTT
-,-,TRBJ2-5,TRBV19,CASSGAQETQYF,TGTGCCAGTAGTGGGGCCCAAGAGACCCAGTACTTC
TRBD2,-,TRBJ2-2,TRBV19,CASTPRGLAGAGELFF,TGTGCCAGTACCCCCAGGGGCCTAGCGGGGGCCGGGGAGCTGTTTTTT
TRBD1,-,TRBJ1-1,TRBV30,CAWSVLGQGAEAFF,TGTGCCTGGAGTGTACTGGGACAGGGGGCTGAAGCTTTCTTT
-,-,TRBJ2-3,TRBV30,CAWSGFASETDTQYF,TGTGCCTGGAGTGGTTTCGCTAGCGAGACAGATACGCAGTATTTT
-,once,TRBJ1-1,TRBV19,CASRDQANTEAFF,TGTGCCTCCCGGGATCAGGCGAACACTGAAGCTTTCTTT
-,-,TRBJ1-6,TRBV24-1,CATSDPSAGRRNSPLHF,TGTGCCACCAGTGACCCCTCTGCGGGGCGCAGAAATTCACCCCTCCACTTT
TRBD1,few,TRBJ1-5,TRBV5-1,CASSPGTGKGNQPQHF,TGCGCCAGCAGCCCAGGGACAGGGAAGGGCAATCAGCCCCAGCATTTT
TRBD1,few,TRBJ2-7,TRBV7-8,CASRQGALDEQYF,TGTGCCAGCAGACAGGGGGCGCTGGACGAGCAGTACTTC
-,-,TRBJ2-4,TRBV19,CASSIGLSENIQYF,TGTGCCAGTAGTATAGGGCTCTCGGAGAACATTCAGTACTTC
-,-,TRBJ1-4,TRBV19,CASSIQQGLTNEKLFF,TGTGCCAGTAGTATCCAACAGGGATTAACTAATGAAAAACTGTTTTTT
-,-,TRBJ2-1,TRBV5-1,CASSLDPGGQAEQFF,TGCGCCAGCAGCTTGGATCCAGGTGGTCAGGCTGAGCAGTTCTTC
TRBD1,once,TRBJ1-4,TRBV10-3,CAISGSGQNNEKLFF,TGTGCCATCAGTGGCTCGGGACAGAATAATGAAAAACTGTTTTTT
-,-,TRBJ1-6,TRBV27,CASSSDRSSYNSPLHF,TGTGCCAGCAGTTCAGACCGGAGCTCCTATAATTCACCCCTCCACTTT
-,-,TRBJ1-1,TRBV5-1,CASSLELGGSRRAFF,TGCGCCAGCAGCTTGGAGTTAGGTGGCAGCCGCAGGGCTTTCTTT
-,-,TRBJ1-2,TRBV20-1,CSASYQPGGYTF,TGCAGTGCTAGTTACCAGCCAGGAGGCTACACCTTC
TRBD1,-,TRBJ2-3,TRBV19,CASSPDRGYEDTQYF,TGTGCCAGTAGTCCTGACAGGGGGTATGAAGATACGCAGTATTTT
-,-,TRBJ1-1,TRBV5-1,CASSLRYSSNTEAFF,TGCGCCAGCAGCTTGAGGTACAGCTCGAACACTGAAGCTTTCTTT
-,-,TRBJ1-2,TRBV6-5,CASRRGGRGYTF,TGTGCCAGCAGAAGGGGAGGGCGCGGCTACACCTTC
TRBD1,-,TRBJ2-7,TRBV6-5,CASSTTWTGPYEQYF,TGTGCCAGCAGTACCACCTGGACAGGGCCGTACGAGCAGTACTTC
TRBD1,-,TRBJ1-5,TRBV18,CASSPWTGELGQPQHF,TGTGCCAGCTCACCATGGACAGGGGAGCTTGGACAGCCCCAGCATTTT
-,-,TRBJ1-2,TRBV2,CASSELSLYGYTF,TGTGCCAGCAGCGAGTTATCCCTCTATGGCTACACCTTC
TRBD2,-,TRBJ2-2,TRBV5-1,CASSQAAGGPTGELFF,TGCGCCAGCAGCCAAGCGGCGGGGGGGCCCACCGGGGAGCTGTTTTTT
TRBD1,few,TRBJ2-1,TRBV6-4,CASSDIFSTGYNEQFF,TGTGCCAGCAGTGACATATTTTCGACAGGGTACAATGAGCAGTTCTTC
-,few,TRBJ1-6,TRBV6-1,CASSESPLSPLHF,TGTGCCAGCAGTGAATCCCCCCTCTCACCCCTCCACTTT
-,-,TRBJ2-2,TRBV5-1,CASSLEVGRNTGELFF,TGCGCCAGCAGCTTGGAGGTGGGCCGGAACACCGGGGAGCTGTTTTTT
TRBD2,-,TRBJ2-2,TRBV9,CASSVTGGGPGELFF,TGTGCCAGCAGCGTAACCGGGGGGGGGCCCGGGGAGCTGTTTTTT
-,-,TRBJ1-1,TRBV9,CASSAHPGGGTEAFF,TGTGCCAGCAGCGCACATCCCGGGGGAGGCACTGAAGCTTTCTTT
-,-,TRBJ1-1,TRBV15,CATSLGAGARIVFF,TGTGCCACCAGCCTTGGGGCAGGGGCGCGGATCGTTTTCTTT
-,-,TRBJ2-2,TRBV2,CASSELRVSGELFF,TGTGCCAGCAGTGAACTGAGAGTTAGCGGGGAGCTGTTTTTT
TRBD1,once,TRBJ1-5,TRBV2,CASRDRASNQPQHF,TGTGCCAGCAGGGACAGGGCTAGCAATCAGCCCCAGCATTTT